This TCR beta chain was captured in a study of identifying expanded T cells in peripheral blood. The germline gives CDR1 WNHNN, CDR2 SYGVQD (reference sequence). This CDR3 spans 16 amino acids. Trimming removed 0 bases from V and 6 bases from J; junction bases left unmatched: 10. Clones were read by immunoSEQ multiplex PCR, and TCRdb kept only the in-frame ones, dropping some. The table includes about 78,000 clones, approximately 84% detected once. Overall study findings and caveats: Approximately 1.2 clones differed between technical replicates, versus around 16 and 19 over time. Across healthy donors, higher total template counts meant significantly greater approximately 2-week count variance.

During the collection period, no donor immune events like infections were recorded. Note on this clone: Its antigen is still unknown.

V and J are TRBV10-1 and TRBJ2-5; 7 bases agree with TRBD2. The TCR originated in a person aged 18 to 70 in good health. Sequenced input: blood. Written as DNA, the CDR3 is TGCGCCAGCAGTGAGTCGGGGGGGGAACCCAAGAAGACCCAGTACTTC. It translates to CASSESGGEPKKTQYF.